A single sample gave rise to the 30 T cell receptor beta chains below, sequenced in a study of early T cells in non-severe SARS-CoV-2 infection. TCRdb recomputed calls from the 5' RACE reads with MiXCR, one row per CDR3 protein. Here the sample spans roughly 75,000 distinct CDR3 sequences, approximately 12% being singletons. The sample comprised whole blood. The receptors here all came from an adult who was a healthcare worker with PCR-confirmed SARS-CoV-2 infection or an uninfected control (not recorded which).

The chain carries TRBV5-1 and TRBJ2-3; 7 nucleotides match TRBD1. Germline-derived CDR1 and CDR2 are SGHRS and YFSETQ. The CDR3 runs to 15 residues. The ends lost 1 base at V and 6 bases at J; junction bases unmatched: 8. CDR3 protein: CASSLQGVPGDTQYF. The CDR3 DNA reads TGCGCCAGCAGCTTGCAGGGGGTGCCCGGGGATACGCAGTATTTT.

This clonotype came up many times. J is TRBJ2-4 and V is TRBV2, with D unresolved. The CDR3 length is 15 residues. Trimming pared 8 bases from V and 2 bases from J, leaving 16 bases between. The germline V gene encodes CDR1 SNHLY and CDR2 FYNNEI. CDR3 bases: TGTGCCAGCCTTCCCCGGACCGGTACCAAAAACATTCAGTACTTC. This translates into CASLPRTGTKNIQYF. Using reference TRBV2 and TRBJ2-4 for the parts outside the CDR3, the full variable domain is EPEVTQTPSHQVTQMGQEVILRCVPISNHLYFYWYRQILGQKVEFLVSFYNNEISEKSEIFDDQFSVERPDGSNFTLKIRSTKLEDSAMYFCASLPRTGTKNIQYFGAGTRLSVL.

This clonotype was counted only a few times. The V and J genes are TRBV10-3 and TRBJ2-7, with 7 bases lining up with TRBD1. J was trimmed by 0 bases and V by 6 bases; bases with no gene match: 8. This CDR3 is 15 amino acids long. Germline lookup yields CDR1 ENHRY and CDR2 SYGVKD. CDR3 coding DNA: TGTGCCATCAGAGAAGCGACAGGGACCTCCTACGAGCAGTACTTC. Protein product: CAIREATGTSYEQYF.

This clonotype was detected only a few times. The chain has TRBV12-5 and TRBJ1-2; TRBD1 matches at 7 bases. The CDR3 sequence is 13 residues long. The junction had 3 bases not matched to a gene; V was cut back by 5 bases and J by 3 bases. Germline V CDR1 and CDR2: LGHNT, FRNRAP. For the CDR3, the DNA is TGTGCTAGTGGTCGGGACAGCTACTATGGCTACACCTTC. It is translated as CASGRDSYYGYTF.

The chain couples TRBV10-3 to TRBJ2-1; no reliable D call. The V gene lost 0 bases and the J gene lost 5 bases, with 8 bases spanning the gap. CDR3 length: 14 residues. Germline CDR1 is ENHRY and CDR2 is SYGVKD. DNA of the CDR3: TGTGCCATCAGTGAGTCGAAAAGAGACAATGAGCAGTTCTTC. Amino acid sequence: CAISESKRDNEQFF.

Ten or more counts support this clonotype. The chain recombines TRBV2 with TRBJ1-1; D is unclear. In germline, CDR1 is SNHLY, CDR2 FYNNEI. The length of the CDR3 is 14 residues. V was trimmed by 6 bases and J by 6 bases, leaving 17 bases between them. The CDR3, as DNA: TGTGCCAGCAGCATCAAGGAGGTAGGGCCTGAAGCTTTCTTT. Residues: CASSIKEVGPEAFF.

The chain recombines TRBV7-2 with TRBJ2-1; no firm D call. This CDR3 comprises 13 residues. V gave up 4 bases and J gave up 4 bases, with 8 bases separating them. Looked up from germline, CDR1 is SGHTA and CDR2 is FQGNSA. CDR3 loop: CASSSNSYNEQFF. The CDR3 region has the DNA TGTGCCAGCAGCTCGAATAGTTACAATGAGCAGTTCTTC. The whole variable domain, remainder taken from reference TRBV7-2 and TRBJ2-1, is GAGVSQSPSNKVTEKGKDVELRCDPISGHTALYWYRQSLGQGLEFLIYFQGNSAPDKSGLPSDRFSAERTGGSVSTLTIQRTQQEDSAVYLCASSSNSYNEQFFGPGTRLTVL.

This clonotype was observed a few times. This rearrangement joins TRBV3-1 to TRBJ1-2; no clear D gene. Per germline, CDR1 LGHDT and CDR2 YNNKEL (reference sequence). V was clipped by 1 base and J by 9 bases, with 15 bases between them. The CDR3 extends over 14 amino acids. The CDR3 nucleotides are TGTGCCAGCAGCCAAGCGGCGCTCCGAGGGAGCTACACCTTC. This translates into CASSQAALRGSYTF. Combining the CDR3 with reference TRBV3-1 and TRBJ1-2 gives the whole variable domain DTAVSQTPKYLVTQMGNDKSIKCEQNLGHDTMYWYKQDSKKFLKIMFSYNNKELIINETVPNRFSPKSPDKAHLNLHINSLELGDSAVYFCASSQAALRGSYTFGSGTRLTVV.

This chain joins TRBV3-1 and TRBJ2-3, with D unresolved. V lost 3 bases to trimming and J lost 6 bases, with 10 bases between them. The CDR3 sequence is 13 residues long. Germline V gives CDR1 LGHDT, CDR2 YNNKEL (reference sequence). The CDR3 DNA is TGTGCCAGCAGCCAGAACGTGGCGGATACGCAGTATTTT. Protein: CASSQNVADTQYF.

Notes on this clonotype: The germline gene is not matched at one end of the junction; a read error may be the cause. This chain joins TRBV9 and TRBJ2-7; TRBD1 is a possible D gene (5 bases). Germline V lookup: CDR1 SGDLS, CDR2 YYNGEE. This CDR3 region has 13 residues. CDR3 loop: CTSSSRTNGEQYF. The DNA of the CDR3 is TGTACCAGCAGCTCCAGGACAAATGGCGAGCAGTACTTC.

CDR3 coding DNA: TGCAGTGCTAGAGATTATCACAGAATCTATGGCTACACCTTC. It codes for CSARDYHRIYGYTF. The chain uses TRBV20-1 and TRBJ1-2; D not certain. V was cut by 0 bases and J by 4 bases, with 12 bases left in between. Germline V gives CDR1 DFQATT, CDR2 SNEGSKA (reference sequence). There are 14 residues in the CDR3.

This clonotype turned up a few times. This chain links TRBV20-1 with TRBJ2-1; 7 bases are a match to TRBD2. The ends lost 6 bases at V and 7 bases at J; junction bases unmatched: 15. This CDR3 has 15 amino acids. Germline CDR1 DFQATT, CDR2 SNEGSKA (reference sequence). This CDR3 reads CSATGGSLLGNEQFF. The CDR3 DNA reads TGCAGTGCCACAGGCGGGAGCCTCCTGGGGAATGAGCAGTTCTTC.

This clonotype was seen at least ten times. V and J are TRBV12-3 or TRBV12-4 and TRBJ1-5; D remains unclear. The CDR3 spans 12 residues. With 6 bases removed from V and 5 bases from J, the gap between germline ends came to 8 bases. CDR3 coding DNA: TGTGCCAGCAGCCGGTCCCATCAGCCCCAGCATTTT. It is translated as CASSRSHQPQHF.

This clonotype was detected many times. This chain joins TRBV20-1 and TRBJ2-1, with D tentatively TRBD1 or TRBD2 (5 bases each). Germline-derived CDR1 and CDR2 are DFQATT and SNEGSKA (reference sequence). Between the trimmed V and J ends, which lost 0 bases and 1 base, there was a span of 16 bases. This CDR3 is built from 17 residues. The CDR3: CSARDRGALPSYNEQFF. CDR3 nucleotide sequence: TGCAGTGCTAGAGATAGGGGAGCGCTCCCTTCCTACAATGAGCAGTTCTTC.

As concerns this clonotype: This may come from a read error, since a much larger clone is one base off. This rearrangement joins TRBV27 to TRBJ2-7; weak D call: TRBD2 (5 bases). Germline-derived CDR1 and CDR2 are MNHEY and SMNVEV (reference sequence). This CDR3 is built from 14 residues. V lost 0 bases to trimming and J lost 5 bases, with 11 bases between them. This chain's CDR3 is CASSLSGRVDEQYF. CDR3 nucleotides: TGTGCCAGCAGTTTATCCGGGCGGGTCGACGAGCAGTACTTC.

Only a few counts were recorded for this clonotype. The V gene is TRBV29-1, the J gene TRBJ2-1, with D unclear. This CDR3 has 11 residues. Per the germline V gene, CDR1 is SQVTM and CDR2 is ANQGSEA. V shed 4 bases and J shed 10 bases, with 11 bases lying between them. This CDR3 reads CSVADPGEQFF. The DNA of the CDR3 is TGCAGCGTTGCTGATCCTGGGGAGCAGTTCTTC.

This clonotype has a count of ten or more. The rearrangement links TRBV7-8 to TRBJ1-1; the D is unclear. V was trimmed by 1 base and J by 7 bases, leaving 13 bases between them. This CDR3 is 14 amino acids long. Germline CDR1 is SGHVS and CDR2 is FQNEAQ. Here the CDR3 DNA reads TGTGCCAGCAGCTTAGACCCCCGGCCGGATGAAGCTTTCTTT. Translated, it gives CASSLDPRPDEAFF.

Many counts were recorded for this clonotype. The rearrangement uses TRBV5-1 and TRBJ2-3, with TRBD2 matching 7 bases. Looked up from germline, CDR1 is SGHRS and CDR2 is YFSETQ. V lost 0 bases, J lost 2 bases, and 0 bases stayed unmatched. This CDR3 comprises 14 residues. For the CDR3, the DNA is TGCGCCAGCAGCTTGGGGGACTACACAGATACGCAGTATTTT. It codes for CASSLGDYTDTQYF.

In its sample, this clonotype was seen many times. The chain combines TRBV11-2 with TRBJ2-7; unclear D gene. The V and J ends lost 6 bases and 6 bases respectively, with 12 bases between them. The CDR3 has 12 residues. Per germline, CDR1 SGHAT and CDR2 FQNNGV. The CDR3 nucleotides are TGTGCCAGCAGTTTGGGCGCAGGCGAGCAGTACTTC. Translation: CASSLGAGEQYF.

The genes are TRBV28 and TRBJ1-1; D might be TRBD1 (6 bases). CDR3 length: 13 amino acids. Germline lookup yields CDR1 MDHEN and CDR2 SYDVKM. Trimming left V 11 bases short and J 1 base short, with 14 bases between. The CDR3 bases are TGTGCCGCCGATACAGGGCCGAACACTGAAGCTTTCTTT. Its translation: CAADTGPNTEAFF.

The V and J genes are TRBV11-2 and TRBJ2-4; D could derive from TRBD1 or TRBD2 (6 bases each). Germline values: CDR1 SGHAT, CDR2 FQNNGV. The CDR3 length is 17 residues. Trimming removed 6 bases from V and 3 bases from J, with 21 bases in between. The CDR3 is CASSPGGGGRGKNIQYF. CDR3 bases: TGTGCCAGCAGTCCTGGAGGGGGTGGTCGAGGCAAAAACATTCAGTACTTC.

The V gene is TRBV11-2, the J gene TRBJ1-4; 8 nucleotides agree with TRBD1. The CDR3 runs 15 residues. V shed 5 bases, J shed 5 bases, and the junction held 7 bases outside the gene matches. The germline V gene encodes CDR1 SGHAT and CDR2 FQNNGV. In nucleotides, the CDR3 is TGTGCCAGCAGCCCCCGGACAGGGTTAAATGAAAAACTGTTTTTT. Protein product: CASSPRTGLNEKLFF. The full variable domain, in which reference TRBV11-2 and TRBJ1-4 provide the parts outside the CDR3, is EAGVAQSPRYKIIEKRQSVAFWCNPISGHATLYWYQQILGQGPKLLIQFQNNGVVDDSQLPKDRFSAERLKGVDSTLKIQPAKLEDSAVYLCASSPRTGLNEKLFFGSGTQLSVL.

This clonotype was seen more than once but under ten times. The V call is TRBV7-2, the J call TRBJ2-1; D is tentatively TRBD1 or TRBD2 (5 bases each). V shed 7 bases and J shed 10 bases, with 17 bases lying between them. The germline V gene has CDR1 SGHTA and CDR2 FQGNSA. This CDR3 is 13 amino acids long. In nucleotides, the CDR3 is TGTGCCAGCAACTACGGGGCAGGACGCGAGCAGTTCTTC. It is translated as CASNYGAGREQFF. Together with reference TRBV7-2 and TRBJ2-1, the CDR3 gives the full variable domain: GAGVSQSPSNKVTEKGKDVELRCDPISGHTALYWYRQSLGQGLEFLIYFQGNSAPDKSGLPSDRFSAERTGGSVSTLTIQRTQQEDSAVYLCASNYGAGREQFFGPGTRLTVL.

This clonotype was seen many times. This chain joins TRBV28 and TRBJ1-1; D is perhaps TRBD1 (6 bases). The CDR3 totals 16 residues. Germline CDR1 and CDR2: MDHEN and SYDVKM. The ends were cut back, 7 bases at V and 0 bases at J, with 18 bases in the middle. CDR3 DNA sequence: TGTGCCAGCAATCCTCTAGACAACAGGGTGAACACTGAAGCTTTCTTT. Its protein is CASNPLDNRVNTEAFF.

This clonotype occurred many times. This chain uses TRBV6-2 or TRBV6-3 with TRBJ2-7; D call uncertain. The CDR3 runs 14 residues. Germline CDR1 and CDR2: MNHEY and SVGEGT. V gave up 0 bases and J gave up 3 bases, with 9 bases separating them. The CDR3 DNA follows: TGTGCCAGCAGTTACTCCGCTCCGGGCTACGAGCAGTACTTC. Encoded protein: CASSYSAPGYEQYF.

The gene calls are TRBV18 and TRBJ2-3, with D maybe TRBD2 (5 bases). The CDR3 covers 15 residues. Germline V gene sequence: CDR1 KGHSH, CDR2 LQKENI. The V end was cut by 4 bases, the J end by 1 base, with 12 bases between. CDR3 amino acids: CASSRGPRGTDTQYF. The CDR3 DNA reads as TGTGCCAGCTCACGCGGGCCTCGCGGCACAGATACGCAGTATTTT.

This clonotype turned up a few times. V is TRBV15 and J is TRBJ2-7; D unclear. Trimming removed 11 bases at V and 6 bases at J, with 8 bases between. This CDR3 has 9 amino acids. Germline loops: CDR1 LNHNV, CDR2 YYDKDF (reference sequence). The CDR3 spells CAPGPEQYF. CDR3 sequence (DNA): TGTGCCCCGGGTCCCGAGCAGTACTTC.

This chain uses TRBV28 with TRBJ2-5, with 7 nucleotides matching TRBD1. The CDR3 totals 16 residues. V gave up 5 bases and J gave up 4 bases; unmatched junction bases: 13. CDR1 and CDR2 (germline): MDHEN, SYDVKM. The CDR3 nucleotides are TGTGCCAGCAGTCCGCTTGGGACAGCAACCTTAGAGACCCAGTACTTC. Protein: CASSPLGTATLETQYF.

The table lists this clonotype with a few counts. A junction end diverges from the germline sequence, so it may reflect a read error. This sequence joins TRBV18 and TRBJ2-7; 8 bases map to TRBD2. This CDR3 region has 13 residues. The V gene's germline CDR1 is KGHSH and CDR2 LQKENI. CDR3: CASSPLPGEREFF. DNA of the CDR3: TGTGCCAGCTCACCACTCCCCGGAGAGCGGGAGTTTTTC.

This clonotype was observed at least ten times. CDR3 in amino acids: CASSPRTGVNYGYTF. The CDR3 DNA reads as TGTGCCAGCAGCCCACGGACAGGGGTAAACTATGGCTACACCTTC. V and J are TRBV7-9 and TRBJ1-2, with 9 bases that match TRBD1. There are 15 residues in the CDR3. Trimming removed 5 bases from V and 2 bases from J; junction bases left unmatched: 6. The germline V gene has CDR1 SEHNR and CDR2 FQNEAQ (reference sequence).